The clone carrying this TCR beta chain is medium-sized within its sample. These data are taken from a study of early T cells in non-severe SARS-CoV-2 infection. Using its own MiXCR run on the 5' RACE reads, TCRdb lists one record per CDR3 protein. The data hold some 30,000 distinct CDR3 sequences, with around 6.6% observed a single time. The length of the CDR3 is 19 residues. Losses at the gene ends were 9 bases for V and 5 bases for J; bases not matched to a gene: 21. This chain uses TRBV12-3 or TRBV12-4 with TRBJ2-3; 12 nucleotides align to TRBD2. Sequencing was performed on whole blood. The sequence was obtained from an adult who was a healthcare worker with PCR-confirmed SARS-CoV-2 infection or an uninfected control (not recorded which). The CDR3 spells CASSLPPGSSGRAVDTQYF. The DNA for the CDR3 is TGTGCCAGTTCCTTACCGCCTGGGTCTAGCGGGAGGGCAGTAGATACGCAGTATTTT.